A single sample gave rise to the 12 T cell receptor beta chains below, sequenced in a study of CD8+CD57+ T cells in acquired aplastic anemia. Previously, flow cytometry had revealed CD8+CD57+ cell expansion in the patients chosen for sequencing. Template material for TCR beta VDJ and CDR3 profiling consisted of genomic DNA. TCRdb re-called the reads with MiXCR, one entry per CDR3 protein. The sample has roughly 200,000 distinct CDR3 sequences; less than 65% are singletons. The sample taken for sequencing was sorted CD4+, CD8+, or CD8+CD57+ T cells (not recorded which) from PBMCs. The receptors derive from a human donor with aplastic anemia.

This clonotype was observed a few times. The chain couples TRBV2 to TRBJ1-5; D not certain. CDR3 length: 15 residues. The ends were cut back, 3 bases at V and 0 bases at J, with 9 bases in the middle. The V gene's germline CDR1 is SNHLY and CDR2 FYNNEI. DNA of the CDR3: TGTGCCAGCAGTGATTCAGTTAATAGCAATCAGCCCCAGCATTTT. Protein: CASSDSVNSNQPQHF.

This clonotype was detected ten times or more. The chain combines TRBV6-6 with TRBJ2-5; 10 nucleotides line up with TRBD2. This CDR3 has 18 amino acids. V gave up 0 bases and J gave up 4 bases; unmatched junction bases: 11. Germline V CDR1 and CDR2: MNHNY, SVGAGI (reference sequence). The CDR3 loop reads CASSYSLAGAKDGETQYF. DNA for the CDR3: TGTGCCAGCAGTTACTCCCTAGCGGGGGCCAAAGATGGAGAGACCCAGTACTTC.

The V call is TRBV4-1, the J call TRBJ1-1; D unclear. The CDR3 extends over 14 amino acids. Looked up from germline, CDR1 is MGHRA and CDR2 is YSYEKL. The V gene lost 0 bases and the J gene lost 5 bases, with 10 bases spanning the gap. CDR3 sequence: CASSQDAGITEAFF. CDR3 in DNA: TGCGCCAGCAGCCAAGATGCGGGGATTACTGAAGCTTTCTTT.

The J gene is TRBJ2-7, the V gene TRBV15; 12 bases agree with TRBD2. Trimming cost V 5 bases and J 7 bases; bases outside gene matches: 15. CDR1 LNHNV and CDR2 YYDKDF come from the germline V gene (reference sequence). The CDR3 is 17 amino acids. The CDR3 loop reads CATSLRPRLAGVGEQYF. The CDR3 coding sequence is TGTGCCACCAGCCTTCGGCCCCGACTAGCGGGAGTGGGGGAGCAGTACTTC.

The genes are TRBV7-2 and TRBJ1-6; D may be TRBD1 (6 bases). This CDR3 comprises 14 residues. Deletions cut 5 bases from V and 6 bases from J, with 11 bases between. The germline V gene encodes CDR1 SGHTA and CDR2 FQGNSA. The CDR3 reads CASSQARGNSPLHF. CDR3 nucleotides: TGTGCCAGCAGCCAAGCCAGGGGTAATTCACCCCTCCACTTT.

On this clonotype: The junction differs from germline at one of its ends, possibly a read error. This chain uses TRBV7-7 with TRBJ2-1; possibly TRBD1 or TRBD2 for D (5 bases each). CDR3 length: 14 amino acids. Per the germline V gene, CDR1 is SSHAT and CDR2 is FNYEAQ (reference sequence). DNA for the CDR3: TGTGCTAGCAGCTCCCCGGGACCGAACAATGAGCAGTTCTTC. It is translated as CASSSPGPNNEQFF.

This clonotype was counted only a few times. The gene calls are TRBV2 and TRBJ1-2; perhaps TRBD1 as D (5 bases). V lost 4 bases to trimming and J lost 3 bases, with 9 bases between them. The germline V gene has CDR1 SNHLY and CDR2 FYNNEI. The CDR3 runs to 13 residues. The CDR3 protein is CASSAGTDYGYTF. The CDR3 DNA reads TGTGCCAGCAGTGCCGGGACGGACTATGGCTACACCTTC.

In the case of this clonotype: This may be a read error, as it is one base from a much larger clone. V and J are TRBV6-1 and TRBJ1-2; 7 bases fit TRBD1. Germline-derived CDR1 and CDR2 are MNHNS and SASEGT. This CDR3 has 11 amino acids. With V trimmed by 9 bases and J by 7 bases, 5 bases remained unmatched. CDR3 nucleotides: TGTGCCAGATCGACAGGGACTGGCTACACCTTC. Residues: CARSTGTGYTF.

The chain is built from TRBV19 and TRBJ1-4; TRBD1 matches at 9 bases. This CDR3 region has 15 residues. Germline CDR1 and CDR2: LNHDA and SQIVND (reference sequence). J lost 7 bases, V lost 5 bases, and 8 bases had no gene match. CDR3 sequence (DNA): TGTGCCAGTAGTGGTATCACAGGGGGCTTTGAAAAACTGTTTTTT. Translated: CASSGITGGFEKLFF. Together with reference TRBV19 and TRBJ1-4, the CDR3 gives the full variable domain: DGGITQSPKYLFRKEGQNVTLSCEQNLNHDAMYWYRQDPGQGLRLIYYSQIVNDFQKGDIAEGYSVSREKKESFPLTVTSAQKNPTAFYLCASSGITGGFEKLFFGSGTQLSVL.

The chain combines TRBV20-1 with TRBJ2-5, with 7 bases fitting TRBD1. The V segment lost 5 bases and the J segment 5 bases; nucleotides outside the gene matches: 5. The CDR3 loop spans 12 amino acids. Looked up from germline, CDR1 is DFQATT and CDR2 is SNEGSKA (reference sequence). In DNA, the CDR3 is TGCAGTGCTCTGACAGGGCGGGAGACCCAGTACTTC. Its protein is CSALTGRETQYF.

The genes are TRBV7-8 and TRBJ2-7; D is perhaps TRBD2 (5 bases). Germline V gives CDR1 SGHVS, CDR2 FQNEAQ. The CDR3 spans 14 residues. Trimming shortened V by 5 bases and J by 1 base, and 12 bases separated the two germline ends. The DNA of the CDR3 is TGTGCCAGCAGCCCCTCCGGGGTTTCCTACGAGCAGTACTTC. Its translation: CASSPSGVSYEQYF.

Notes on this clonotype: An end of the junction does not agree with germline; a read error may underlie this. The chain joins TRBV7-7 to TRBJ2-2; 9 bases are shared with TRBD1. The germline CDR1 and CDR2 sequences are SSHAT and FNYEAQ (reference sequence). The CDR3 loop spans 15 amino acids. CDR3 coding DNA: TGTGCTAGCAGCCCTCTCCGGGACAGGGCCGGGGAGCTGTTTTTT. Translating it yields CASSPLRDRAGELFF.